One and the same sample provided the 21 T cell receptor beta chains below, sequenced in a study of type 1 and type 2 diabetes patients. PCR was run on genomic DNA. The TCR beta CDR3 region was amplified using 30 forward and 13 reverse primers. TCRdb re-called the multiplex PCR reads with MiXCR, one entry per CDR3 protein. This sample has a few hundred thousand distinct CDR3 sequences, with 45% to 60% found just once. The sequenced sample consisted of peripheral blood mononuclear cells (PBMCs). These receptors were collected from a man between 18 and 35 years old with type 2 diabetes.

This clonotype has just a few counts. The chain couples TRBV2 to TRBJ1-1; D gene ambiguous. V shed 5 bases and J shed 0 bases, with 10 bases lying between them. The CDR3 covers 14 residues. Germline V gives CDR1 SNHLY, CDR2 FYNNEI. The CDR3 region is CASSSTRMNTEAFF. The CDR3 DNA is TGTGCCAGCAGTTCGACAAGAATGAACACTGAAGCTTTCTTT. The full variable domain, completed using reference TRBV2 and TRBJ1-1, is EPEVTQTPSHQVTQMGQEVILRCVPISNHLYFYWYRQILGQKVEFLVSFYNNEISEKSEIFDDQFSVERPDGSNFTLKIRSTKLEDSAMYFCASSSTRMNTEAFFGQGTRLTVV.

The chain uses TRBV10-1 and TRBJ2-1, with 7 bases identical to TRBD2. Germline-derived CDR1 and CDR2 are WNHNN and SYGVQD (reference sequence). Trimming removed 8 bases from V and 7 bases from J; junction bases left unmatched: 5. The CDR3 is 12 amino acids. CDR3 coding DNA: TGCGCCAGCGGGAGGGCGAATAATGAGCAGTTCTTC. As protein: CASGRANNEQFF.

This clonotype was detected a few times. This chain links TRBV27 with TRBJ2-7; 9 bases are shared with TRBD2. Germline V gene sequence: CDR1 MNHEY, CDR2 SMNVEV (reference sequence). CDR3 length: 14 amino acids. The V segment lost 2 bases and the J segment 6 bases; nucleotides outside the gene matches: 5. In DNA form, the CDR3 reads TGTGCCAGCAGTTTAGGGCGGGGGGGACTCGAGCAGTACTTC. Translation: CASSLGRGGLEQYF.

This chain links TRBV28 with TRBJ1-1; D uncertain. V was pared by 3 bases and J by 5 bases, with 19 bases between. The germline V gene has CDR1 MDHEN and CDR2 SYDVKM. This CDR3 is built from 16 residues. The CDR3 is CASSFWGGAFGTEAFF. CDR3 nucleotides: TGTGCCAGCAGTTTTTGGGGAGGCGCTTTTGGTACTGAAGCTTTCTTT.

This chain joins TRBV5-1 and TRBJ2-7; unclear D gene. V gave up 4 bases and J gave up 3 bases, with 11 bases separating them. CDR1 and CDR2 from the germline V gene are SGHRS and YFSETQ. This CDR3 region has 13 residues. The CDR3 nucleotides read TGCGCCAGCAGCCCCTTACAGAGCTACGAGCAGTACTTC. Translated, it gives CASSPLQSYEQYF. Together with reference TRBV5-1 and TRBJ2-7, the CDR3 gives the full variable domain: KAGVTQTPRYLIKTRGQQVTLSCSPISGHRSVSWYQQTPGQGLQFLFEYFSETQRNKGNFPGRFSGRQFSNSRSEMNVSTLELGDSALYLCASSPLQSYEQYFGPGTRLTVT.

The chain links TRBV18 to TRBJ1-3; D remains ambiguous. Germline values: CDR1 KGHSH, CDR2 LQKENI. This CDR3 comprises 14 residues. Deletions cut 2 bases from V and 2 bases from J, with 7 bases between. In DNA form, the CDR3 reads TGTGCCAGCTCACCAGGGGTAACTGGAAACACCATATATTTT. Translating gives CASSPGVTGNTIYF.

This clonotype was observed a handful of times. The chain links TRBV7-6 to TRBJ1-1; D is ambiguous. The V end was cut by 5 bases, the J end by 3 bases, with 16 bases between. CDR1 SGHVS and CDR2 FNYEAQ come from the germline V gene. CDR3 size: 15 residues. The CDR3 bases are TGTGCCAGCAGCCCTTCGGCGGGTGGGGACACTGAAGCTTTCTTT. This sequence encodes CASSPSAGGDTEAFF. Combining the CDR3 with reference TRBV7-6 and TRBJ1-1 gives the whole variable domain GAGVSQSPRYKVTKRGQDVALRCDPISGHVSLYWYRQALGQGPEFLTYFNYEAQQDKSGLPNDRFSAERPEGSISTLTIQRTEQRDSAMYRCASSPSAGGDTEAFFGQGTRLTVV.

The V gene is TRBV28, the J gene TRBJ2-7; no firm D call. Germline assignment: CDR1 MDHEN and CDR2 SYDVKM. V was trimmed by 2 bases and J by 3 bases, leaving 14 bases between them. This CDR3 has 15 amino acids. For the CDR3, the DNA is TGTGCCAGCAGTTTAAATCGCCCTAGTAGCTACGAGCAGTACTTC. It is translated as CASSLNRPSSYEQYF.

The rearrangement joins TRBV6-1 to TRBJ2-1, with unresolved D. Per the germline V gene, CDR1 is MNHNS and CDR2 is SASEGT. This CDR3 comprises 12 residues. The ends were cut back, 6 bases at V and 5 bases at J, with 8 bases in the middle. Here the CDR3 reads CASREMDNEQFF. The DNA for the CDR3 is TGTGCCAGCAGGGAAATGGACAATGAGCAGTTCTTC.

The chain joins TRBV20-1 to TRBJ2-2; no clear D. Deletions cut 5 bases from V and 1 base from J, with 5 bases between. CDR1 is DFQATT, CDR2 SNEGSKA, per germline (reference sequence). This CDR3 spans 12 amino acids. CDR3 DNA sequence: TGCAGTGCTTTCCAGAACACCGGGGAGCTGTTTTTT. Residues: CSAFQNTGELFF.

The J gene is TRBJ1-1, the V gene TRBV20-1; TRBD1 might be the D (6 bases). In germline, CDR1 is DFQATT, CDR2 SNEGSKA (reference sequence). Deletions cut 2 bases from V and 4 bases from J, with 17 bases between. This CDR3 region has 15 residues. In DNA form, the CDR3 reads TGCAGTGCTAGACGTCTGGGGGCGCCGGGCACTGAAGCTTTCTTT. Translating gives CSARRLGAPGTEAFF.

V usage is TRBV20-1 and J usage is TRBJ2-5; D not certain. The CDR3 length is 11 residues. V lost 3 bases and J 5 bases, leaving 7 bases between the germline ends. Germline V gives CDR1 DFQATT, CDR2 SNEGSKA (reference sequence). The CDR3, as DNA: TGCAGTGCTAGCCTATTGGAGACCCAGTACTTC. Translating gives CSASLLETQYF.

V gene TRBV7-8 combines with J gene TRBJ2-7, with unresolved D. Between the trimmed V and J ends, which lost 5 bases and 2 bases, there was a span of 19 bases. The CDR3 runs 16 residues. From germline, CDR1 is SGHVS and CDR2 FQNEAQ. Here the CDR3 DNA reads TGTGCCAGCAGCATCAGTGACGTTTCGCCGGCCTACGAGCAGTACTTC. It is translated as CASSISDVSPAYEQYF. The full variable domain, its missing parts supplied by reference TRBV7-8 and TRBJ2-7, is GAGVSQSPRYKVAKRGQDVALRCDPISGHVSLFWYQQALGQGPEFLTYFQNEAQLDKSGLPSDRFFAERPEGSVSTLKIQRTQQEDSAVYLCASSISDVSPAYEQYFGPGTRLTVT.

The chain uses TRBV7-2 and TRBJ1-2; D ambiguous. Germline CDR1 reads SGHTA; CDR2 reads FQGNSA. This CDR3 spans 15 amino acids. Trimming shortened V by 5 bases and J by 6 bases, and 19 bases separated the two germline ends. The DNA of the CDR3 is TGTGCCAGCAGCCCCATCGTGGGAGTAGGAAATGGCTACACCTTC. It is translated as CASSPIVGVGNGYTF.

CDR3 protein: CASSLAERGDPYEQYF. CDR3 coding DNA: TGTGCCAGCAGCTTAGCGGAGCGGGGGGATCCCTACGAGCAGTACTTC. This chain joins TRBV7-2 and TRBJ2-7; the match to TRBD2 covers 9 bases. Trimming took 0 bases from V and 2 from J; bases not matched to a gene: 5. The germline CDR1 and CDR2 sequences are SGHTA and FQGNSA. The CDR3 sequence is 16 residues long.

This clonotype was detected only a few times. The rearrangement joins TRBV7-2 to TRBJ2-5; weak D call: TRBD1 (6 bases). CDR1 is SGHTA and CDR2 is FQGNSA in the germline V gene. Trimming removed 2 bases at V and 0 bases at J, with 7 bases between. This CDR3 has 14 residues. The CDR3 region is CASSLNRDQETQYF. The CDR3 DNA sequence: TGTGCCAGCAGCTTAAACAGGGACCAAGAGACCCAGTACTTC.

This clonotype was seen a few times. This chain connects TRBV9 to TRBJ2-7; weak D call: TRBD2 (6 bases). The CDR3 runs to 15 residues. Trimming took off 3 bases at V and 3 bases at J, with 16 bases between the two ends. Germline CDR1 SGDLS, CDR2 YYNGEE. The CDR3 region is CASSEWGGRVYEQYF. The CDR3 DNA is TGTGCCAGCAGCGAGTGGGGAGGTCGGGTCTACGAGCAGTACTTC.

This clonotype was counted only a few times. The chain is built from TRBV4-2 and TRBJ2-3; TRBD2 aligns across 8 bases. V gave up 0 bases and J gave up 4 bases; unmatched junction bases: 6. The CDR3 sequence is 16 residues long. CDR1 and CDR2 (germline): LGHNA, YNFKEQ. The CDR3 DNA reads TGTGCCAGCAGCCAAGATAGCGGGAAGGGGGCAGATACGCAGTATTTT. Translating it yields CASSQDSGKGADTQYF.

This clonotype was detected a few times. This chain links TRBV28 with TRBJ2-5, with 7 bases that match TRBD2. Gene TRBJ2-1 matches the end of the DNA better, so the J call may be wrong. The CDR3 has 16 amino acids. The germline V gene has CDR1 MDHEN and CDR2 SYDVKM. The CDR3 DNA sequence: TGTGCCAGCAGTTATAATGTGGGGGGGTGGCGCGATGAGCAGTTCTTC. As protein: CASSYNVGGWRDEQFF.

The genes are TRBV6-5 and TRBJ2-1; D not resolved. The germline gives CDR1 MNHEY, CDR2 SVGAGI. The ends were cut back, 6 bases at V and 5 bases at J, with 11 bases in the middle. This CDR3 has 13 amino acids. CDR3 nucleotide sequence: TGTGCCAGCAGATCCACAACAGACAATGAGCAGTTCTTC. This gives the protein CASRSTTDNEQFF.

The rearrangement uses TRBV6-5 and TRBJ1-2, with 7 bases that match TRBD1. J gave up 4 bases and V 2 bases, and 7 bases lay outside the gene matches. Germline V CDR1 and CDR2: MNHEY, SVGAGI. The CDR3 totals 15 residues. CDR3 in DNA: TGTGCCAGCAGTTACCATGCAGGGGACAGCTATGGCTACACCTTC. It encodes CASSYHAGDSYGYTF.